The entry below describes one TCR beta chain. The antigen remains unidentified. The CDR3 contains 14 residues. Germline CDR1 is SGHTA and CDR2 is FQGNSA. Trimming removed 4 bases at V and 0 bases at J, with 10 bases between. TCRdb keeps only in-frame clones here, not all; method: immunoSEQ multiplex PCR. The table shows more than 110,000 clones, with approximately 90% occurring only once. The data stem from a study of T cell responses to AZD1222 COVID-19 vaccine. Findings of the study overall: A mostly white British donor set with more females was recruited, and clonal diversity was possibly underestimated. Spike-spanning, vaccine-associated CD4 TCRs were dominant at 160-218 and 743-854. All repertoire sampling was performed exclusively after the peak T cell response.

The receptor comes from an adult in good health. This rearrangement joins TRBV7-2 to TRBJ2-7; D ambiguous. The sequencing here drew on peripheral blood, taken on day 0 of AZD1222 vaccination. The chain's CDR3 is CASSSQLDSYEQYF. The CDR3 DNA reads as TGTGCCAGCAGCTCACAGCTGGACTCCTACGAGCAGTACTTC.